The entry below describes one TCR beta chain. Its antigen remains undetermined. No base qualities exist here, and no much larger clone lies one base off it. The data derive from a study of blood T cell repertoires in COVID-19 (dated by TCRdb to 2018 to 2020). In terms of the full investigation: Samples from collaborators originated in the United States, Italy and Spain and spanned both the acute and convalescent phases of COVID-19. Where available, HLA class I and class II types were taken from metadata supplied by the sample provider and were not determined by assay-based typing. Subjects who had been exposed to COVID-19, were actively infected with it, or had recovered from it provided the deeply sampled blood TCRbeta repertoires that made up the dataset. The material from the prospective study consisted of cDNA or gDNA derived from T cells, B-cell-depleted T cells, or PBMCs. The repertoires were made available in a free public database intended to serve as a resource for research on the immune response to SARS-CoV-2. Sample metadata almost always included a de-identified subject ID, COVID-19 status, age in years and sex. Samples came from the ongoing ImmuneRACE study (first 160 participants) plus 1,254 subjects from 6 global collaborators.

The immunoSEQ Assay, a bias-controlled multiplex PCR, was used to amplify TCRbeta CDR3 regions from genomic DNA. The authors' analysis ran thus. The number of nucleated cells in each sample was estimated by amplification of reference gene primers within the assay. Sequence reads were collapsed and filtered to measure the absolute abundance of every unique TCRbeta CDR3 rearrangement. For each sample, productive Simpson clonality was calculated as the square root of Simpson's diversity index over productive rearrangements. TCRdb stores this immuneACCESS table with in-frame sequences only. Part of the clones is absent; in the studies checked, under half of the shortfall reflects unresolved V genes, and no reason is known for the rest. That table supplies the V and J calls and clone size; D and trimming were determined from the DNA. Present in this sample are approximately 94,000 clones, about 79% of which were seen just once. The top ten clones comprise just under 25% of the sample.

Each collaborating institution followed its own protocols to collect whole blood in K2EDTA tubes. For TCRbeta analysis, collaborator samples were shipped as frozen whole blood, as isolated PBMCs, or as DNA extracted from either sample type. Between the V and J ends, shortened by 5 bases and 10 bases respectively, the junction contains 24 bases. For CDR1 and CDR2, the germline V gene lists SGHTA and FQGNSA. Including cysteine and phenylalanine, the CDR3 has 17 amino acids. Only CDR3 DNA remains: 51 bases, in frame from the first base. Points the paper makes about the study in general: How much clinical and demographic metadata was included differed by source and by participant, and the metadata was provided uncurated.

The rearrangement combines TRBV7-2 with TRBJ1-6; TRBD1 is a weak D gene call, 5 bases matching. The material sequenced was peripheral blood. The source is a man aged 60 to 75 with acute or convalescent COVID-19. The DNA sequence is given as TGTGCCAGCAGCCCTTATGGGTGGGGCAGGGAAAAATCACCCCTCCACTTT. Its translation reads: CASSPYGWGREKSPLHF.